This TCR beta chain was identified during a study of T cell responses to AZD1222 COVID-19 vaccine. Study-level points and caveats: A mostly white British donor set with more females was recruited, and clonal diversity was possibly underestimated. Rises in breadth and depth of Spike-specific TCRs came after two AZD1222 doses. Baseline seropositives among AZD1222 recipients totaled only five or six.

Method: immunoSEQ multiplex PCR; TCRdb's copy keeps in-frame clones and lacks some. Of roughly 110,000 clones in the sample, just over 90% were seen once. Comments on this clone: No antigen is known for it.

Germline V gene lookup returns CDR1 SGHVS and CDR2 FNYEAQ. V was cut by 1 base and J by 4 bases, with 14 bases left in between. CDR3 size: 15 residues. V usage is TRBV7-6 and J usage is TRBJ2-7; weak D call: TRBD2 (5 bases). This clonotype was obtained from an adult in good health. The source was peripheral blood, collected on day 0 of AZD1222 vaccination. The CDR3 DNA reads as TGTGCCAGCAGCTTAGGTTCCGAGAGGGAGTACGAGCAGTACTTC. It is translated as CASSLGSEREYEQYF.